The rows below give T cell receptor beta chains drawn from one sample of a study of blood T cell repertoires in COVID-19. Sequencing used immunoSEQ multiplex PCR; TCRdb keeps in-frame clones, though not all of them. The table has 100,000 or so clones, approximately 83% seen once. Sequencing was done on a sample of peripheral blood. These receptors came from a man aged 55 to 70 with acute or convalescent COVID-19. CDR3s include the opening cysteine and the closing phenylalanine or tryptophan. The D gene is left open where the match is weak. Clone sizes are given selectively: once, few, many, or a class where the clone is expanded.

j_call d_call v_call clone_size cdr3_nt cdr3_aa
TRBJ1-6 . TRBV7-6 . TGTGCCAGCAGCCAAGGACAACCGGCGGGGTTGAATTCACCCCTCCACTTT CASSQGQPAGLNSPLHF
TRBJ1-1 TRBD1 TRBV5-8 . TGTGCCAGCAGTTCCGGACAGGGGAGGACTGAAGCTTTCTTT CASSSGQGRTEAFF
TRBJ1-4 TRBD1 TRBV6-2/TRBV6-3 . TGTGCCAGCAGTGCTCAGACAGGGGAAAATGAAAAACTGTTTTTT CASSAQTGENEKLFF
TRBJ1-2 . TRBV29-1 . TGCAGCGTTGTCGAGACTCTTAACTATGGCTACACCTTC CSVVETLNYGYTF
TRBJ2-3 TRBD1 TRBV15 . TGTGCCACCAGCAGCCCGGGACAGGGGGGCACAGATACGCAGTATTTT CATSSPGQGGTDTQYF
TRBJ2-3 TRBD2 TRBV9 . TGTGCCAGCAGCCTTCGAGCGGGACTTGCTAGCACAGATACGCAGTATTTT CASSLRAGLASTDTQYF
TRBJ1-5 TRBD1 TRBV3-1/TRBV3-2 . TGTGCCAGCAGCCCCACGACAGGGCGCAATCAGCCCCAGCATTTT CASSPTTGRNQPQHF
TRBJ2-1 TRBD1 TRBV27 . TGTGCCAGTAATAGACAGGGATCCTACAATGAGCAGTTCTTC CASNRQGSYNEQFF
TRBJ1-2 . TRBV7-9 . TGTGCCAGCAGCAAAGAACAGTGGGTTGTCTATGGCTACACCTTC CASSKEQWVVYGYTF
TRBJ2-3 TRBD2 TRBV11-2 . TGTGCCAGCAGCTTAGATGGGAGGGCTAACACAGATACGCAGTATTTT CASSLDGRANTDTQYF
TRBJ1-1 . TRBV27 . TGTGCCAGCAGTATCGCGCGTGCCACTGAAGCTTTCTTT CASSIARATEAFF
TRBJ1-1 . TRBV19 . TGTGCCAGTAGTATGCGGCCAGGGGTTACTGAAGCTTTCTTT CASSMRPGVTEAFF
TRBJ1-2 . TRBV30 few TGTGCCTGGAATCCCGGCGGCTATGGCTACACCTTC CAWNPGGYGYTF
TRBJ1-1 TRBD1 TRBV5-1 . TGCGCCAGCAGCTTGGGGGACAGGGGGACTGAAGCTTTCTTT CASSLGDRGTEAFF
TRBJ1-5 TRBD1 TRBV6-5 . TGTGCCAGCAGTCGGGACAGGGGGGGGAATCAGCCCCAGCATTTT CASSRDRGGNQPQHF
TRBJ2-7 . TRBV7-9 . TGTGCCAGCAGCTCCGGGAGAAAGAGGTACGAGCAGTACTTC CASSSGRKRYEQYF
TRBJ1-5 TRBD1 TRBV6-5 . TGTGCCAGCAGTTACTCAACAGGGGGACAGCAGCCCCAGCATTTT CASSYSTGGQQPQHF
TRBJ2-5 . TRBV12-3/TRBV12-4 . TGTGCCAGCAGTTGGGGCGGCAGCTGGACCCAGTACTTC CASSWGGSWTQYF
TRBJ2-7 TRBD1 TRBV4-1 . TGCGCCAGCAGCCAAGGGGACAGTCGAACCTACGAGCAGTACTTC CASSQGDSRTYEQYF
TRBJ2-7 TRBD2 TRBV6-5 once TGTGCCAGCAGTAGACTAGCCTCCTACGAGCAGTACTTC CASSRLASYEQYF
TRBJ1-2 . TRBV30 . TGTGCCTGGAACAGGGCTCCCCGGATAGTTGGCTACACCTTC CAWNRAPRIVGYTF
TRBJ2-5 TRBD2 TRBV4-2 . TGTGCCAGCAGCCAAGGTACAGCGGGGGGGCCCCAAGAGACCCAGTACTTC CASSQGTAGGPQETQYF
TRBJ2-3 TRBD2 TRBV5-1 . TGCGCCAGCAGCCACCGGGGGGGCATAGATACGCAGTATTTT CASSHRGGIDTQYF
TRBJ2-1 . TRBV5-1 few TGCGCCAGCAGCTTGAGTATCCAGTCCTACAATGAGCAGTTCTTC CASSLSIQSYNEQFF
TRBJ2-3 TRBD2 TRBV29-1 . TGCAGCGTTGCCCAGGGCGGGGGGTCTACGCAGTATTTT CSVAQGGGSTQYF
TRBJ2-5 . TRBV3-1/TRBV3-2 . TGTGCCAGCAGCCAAGGAAGACTAGTCGGAGAGACCCAGTACTTC CASSQGRLVGETQYF
TRBJ2-7 TRBD2 TRBV19 . TGTGCCAGTAGCCCCGAGACTAGCGTCTACGAGCAGTACTTC CASSPETSVYEQYF
TRBJ1-6 . TRBV7-2 . TGTGCCAGCAGCGTAGACAGGAATTCACCCCTCCACTTT CASSVDRNSPLHF
TRBJ1-1 TRBD1 TRBV7-2 once TGTGCCAGCAGCCAACGCCGGGGGACAGGGGATGAAGCTTTCTTT CASSQRRGTGDEAFF
TRBJ2-3 TRBD1 TRBV19 . TGTGCCAGTAGTTTGGACAGGGGAGCGGGAAGCACAGATACGCAGTATTTT CASSLDRGAGSTDTQYF
TRBJ2-7 TRBD1 TRBV7-9 . TGTGCCAGCAGCCCGAAGGGGGGGTGGGACAGGGACTACGAGCAGTACTTC CASSPKGGWDRDYEQYF
TRBJ2-1 . TRBV21-1 . TGTGCCAGCAGCAAAGACGGGGAACATAGGAGCTCCTACAATGAGCAGTTCTTC CASSKDGEHRSSYNEQFF
TRBJ2-2 TRBD1 TRBV12-5 . TGTGCTAGTGGTTTGCTCTCCGGACAGGGGCCAACTAACACCGGGGAGCTGTTTTTT CASGLLSGQGPTNTGELFF
TRBJ1-1 . TRBV10-3 . TGTGCCATCGGAGCGGCAGGCCGGGCCCCCACTGAAGCTTTCTTT CAIGAAGRAPTEAFF
TRBJ1-2 TRBD1 TRBV5-4 . TGTGCCAGCAGCTTGGGGGACAGGGGTGACATAAGCTACACCTTC CASSLGDRGDISYTF
TRBJ1-5 . TRBV11-2 . TGTGCCAGCAGCTTTGACAGGTTCGAGCCCCAGCATTTT CASSFDRFEPQHF
TRBJ2-3 . TRBV5-8 . TGTGCCAGCAGCTTCGGGGTGGTTGGTACAGATACGCAGTATTTT CASSFGVVGTDTQYF
TRBJ2-5 TRBD2 TRBV11-2 . TGTGCCAGCAGTCCCGGGACTAGCGTTCAAGAGACCCAGTACTTC CASSPGTSVQETQYF
TRBJ2-7 . TRBV4-1 . TGCGCCAGCAGCCCCCCCGGGACTGCTTACTACGAGCAGTACTTC CASSPPGTAYYEQYF
TRBJ2-7 . TRBV12-3/TRBV12-4 . TGTGCCAGCAGTTCTGGGCTAATCTACGAGCAGTACTTC CASSSGLIYEQYF
TRBJ2-7 . TRBV21-1 . TGTGCCAGCAGCAAGGTCTGGTCCAGGCAAGACTCCTACGAGCAGTACTTC CASSKVWSRQDSYEQYF
TRBJ2-1 TRBD2 TRBV6-5 . TGTGCCAGTCGGACTAGCGGGAGCTCGCGCGAGCAGTTCTTC CASRTSGSSREQFF
TRBJ2-5 TRBD2 TRBV7-9 . TGTGCCAGCAGCTTAGCGGTTTTAGCGGGAGGAGGTGAGACCCAGTACTTC CASSLAVLAGGGETQYF
TRBJ2-7 TRBD1 TRBV5-1 . TGCGCCAGCAGCTACGACAGGGGGGCCTACGAGCAGTACTTC CASSYDRGAYEQYF
TRBJ2-1 . TRBV2 . TGTGCCAGCAGCCCGACAGGAGTAGGGGTAAAAAATGAGCAGTTCTTC CASSPTGVGVKNEQFF
TRBJ2-7 . TRBV25-1 . TGTGCCAGCAGGGGCCGCGAGTTATGGCACGAGCAGTACTTC CASRGRELWHEQYF
TRBJ1-2 TRBD1 TRBV12-3/TRBV12-4 . TGTGCCAGCAGTCCGGGACAGGGTGGCGGCTACACCTTC CASSPGQGGGYTF
TRBJ2-7 TRBD1 TRBV5-1 . TGCGCCAGCAGCCTGGGGACAGGGGGCTACGAGCAGTACTTC CASSLGTGGYEQYF
TRBJ2-7 . TRBV5-4 . TGTGCCGCAACATCAAGCTCCTACGAGCAGTACTTC CAATSSSYEQYF
TRBJ2-3 TRBD1 TRBV9 . TGTGCCAGCAGCGTAGAGGGACAGGGAACAGATACGCAGTATTTT CASSVEGQGTDTQYF
TRBJ2-1 . TRBV18 once TGTGCCAGCTCACAGGGAGCGGGTGAGCAGTTCTTC CASSQGAGEQFF
TRBJ2-7 . TRBV9 . TGTGCCAGCAGCGTAGGCTCTGCCAGGGGCAACGAGCAGTACTTC CASSVGSARGNEQYF
TRBJ1-4 TRBD1 TRBV11-1 . TGTGCCAGCAGCTTGACAGGGAGGAATGAAAAACTGTTTTTT CASSLTGRNEKLFF
TRBJ2-3 . TRBV7-9 . TGTGCCAGCAGCTTACAGGGTACGACAGATACGCAGTATTTT CASSLQGTTDTQYF
TRBJ2-1 TRBD2 TRBV18 . TGTGCCAGCGGACTAGCGGGAGATGAGCAGTTCTTC CASGLAGDEQFF
TRBJ2-1 TRBD2 TRBV7-2 . TGTGCCAGCAGCCCGACTAGCGGGGTTTTAGAGCAGTTCTTC CASSPTSGVLEQFF
TRBJ1-5 TRBD1 TRBV6-6 . TGTGCCAGCAGAGCGGACAGGGGTAGGAATCAGCCCCAGCATTTT CASRADRGRNQPQHF
TRBJ2-7 . TRBV6-5 . TGTGCCAGCAGTTACTCGACAGGAGGCGAGCAGTACTTC CASSYSTGGEQYF
TRBJ2-7 . TRBV18 . TGTGCCAGCTCACCCGGACTCGATCTGGATCAGTACTTC CASSPGLDLDQYF
TRBJ2-1 TRBD1 TRBV5-1 . TGCGCCAGCAGCTTGGACGGGACAGGGAACAATGAGCAGTTCTTC CASSLDGTGNNEQFF